The sequence of this T cell receptor beta chain was determined in a study of blood T cell repertoires in COVID-19. Study information: COVID-19 samples, acute and convalescent, were from the United States, Italy and Spain.

This CDR3 region has 15 residues. The V segment lost 5 bases and the J segment 0 bases; nucleotides outside the gene matches: 0. Looked up from germline, CDR1 is SGHKS and CDR2 is YYEKEE (reference sequence). As originally analysed: Reference gene primers were amplified, and this amplification served to estimate nucleated cell counts. The data were produced by immunoSEQ multiplex PCR, yet TCRdb's version contains in-frame clones alone and is incomplete. V, J and clone size reflect that table, while D and trimming were determined from the DNA. The repertoire holds about 170,000 clones, with roughly 85% as singletons. Those who participated ranged in age from roughly 18 to 100 years and resided in some 24 US areas. Clinical histories supplied by participants themselves formed the basis of cohort assignment.

The rearrangement uses TRBV5-5 and TRBJ1-4, with TRBD1 matching over 11 bases. What was sequenced was PBMCs or T cells enriched from blood (not recorded which). This receptor was identified in a woman in her 70s in a cohort exposed to, infected with or recovered from COVID-19 (not recorded which). The CDR3 region is CASRGQGATNEKLFF. DNA of the CDR3: TGTGCCAGCAGGGGACAGGGGGCAACTAATGAAAAACTGTTTTTT.